The 31 T cell receptor beta chains listed next were all sequenced from one sample in a study of blood T cell repertoires in COVID-19. Some clones are missing from TCRdb's copy, which holds only in-frame ones; the method was immunoSEQ multiplex PCR. The data show about 250,000 clones, just over 85% seen once. The sequenced sample was peripheral blood. These receptors all come from a man aged 80 or over with acute or convalescent COVID-19.

This clone was recorded only once. This chain joins TRBV6-2 or TRBV6-3 and TRBJ2-3, with D maybe TRBD1 (6 bases). Germline CDR1 is MNHEY and CDR2 is SVGEGT. The CDR3 is made up of 16 amino acids. The germline V and J ends were trimmed by 2 bases and 3 bases, with 15 bases remaining between them. CDR3 DNA: TGTGCCAGCAGTTACCCAGGACAGCAACTTACAGATACGCAGTATTTT. Its protein is CASSYPGQQLTDTQYF.

The CDR3 loop reads CASSLDASNSPLHF. In nucleotides, the CDR3 is TGCGCCAGCAGCTTGGATGCCAGTAATTCACCCCTCCACTTT. The chain has TRBV5-1 and TRBJ1-6; D unresolved. Per the germline V gene, CDR1 is SGHRS and CDR2 is YFSETQ. CDR3 length: 14 residues. Trimming took 0 bases from V and 6 from J, leaving 7 bases between them.

This chain links TRBV6-2 or TRBV6-3 with TRBJ2-7; 9 bases agree with TRBD1. The CDR3 runs to 17 residues. Germline assignment: CDR1 MNHEY and CDR2 SVGEGT. After removal of 2 bases from V and 2 bases from J, the junction contained 10 bases not matched to a gene. The CDR3 nucleotides are TGTGCCAGCAGTTACGCCTCCGGGACAGGGAGGGCCTACGAGCAGTACTTC. Its translation: CASSYASGTGRAYEQYF.

The genes are TRBV2 and TRBJ1-2; 8 nucleotides agree with TRBD1. CDR1 and CDR2 (germline): SNHLY, FYNNEI. V lost 6 bases to trimming and J lost 5 bases; unmatched junction nucleotides: 8. The CDR3 extends over 14 amino acids. The CDR3 DNA is TGTGCCAGCAGCCCGGGACAGGCCCTTTATGGCTACACCTTC. Translated, it gives CASSPGQALYGYTF.

V gene TRBV7-8 combines with J gene TRBJ1-2; D is possibly TRBD1 (6 bases). The V end lost 6 bases, the J end lost 0 bases, and 14 bases lay between the germline ends. The germline gives CDR1 SGHVS, CDR2 FQNEAQ. The CDR3 contains 15 residues. CDR3 nucleotides: TGTGCCAGCAGGGGGGGGACACGACCTAACTATGGCTACACCTTC. Its translation is CASRGGTRPNYGYTF.

The chain links TRBV10-3 to TRBJ1-3, with D possibly matching TRBD1 (6 bases). Between the trimmed V and J ends, which lost 9 bases and 0 bases, there was a span of 15 bases. The CDR3 runs to 15 residues. Germline lookup yields CDR1 ENHRY and CDR2 SYGVKD. This CDR3 reads CAIGGGASSGNTIYF. The DNA of the CDR3 is TGTGCCATAGGGGGGGGCGCAAGCTCTGGAAACACCATATATTTT.

The chain's CDR3 is CSASPPVNTEAFF. CDR3 DNA sequence: TGCAGTGCTAGTCCCCCCGTGAACACTGAAGCTTTCTTT. V usage is TRBV20-1 and J usage is TRBJ1-1, with D uncertain. Germline V gene sequence: CDR1 DFQATT, CDR2 SNEGSKA (reference sequence). V dropped 3 bases and J dropped 0 bases, with 8 bases sitting between them. This CDR3 has 13 amino acids.

CDR3 sequence reads: CASSPGGGGWGSEQFF. CDR3 in DNA: TGTGCCAGCAGCCCCGGGGGGGGTGGTTGGGGGTCTGAGCAGTTCTTC. The V and J genes are TRBV5-4 and TRBJ2-1, with 8 bases aligning to TRBD2. The CDR3 is 16 residues long. With V trimmed by 4 bases and J by 9 bases, 15 bases remained unmatched. Germline V CDR1 and CDR2: SGHNT, YYREEE (reference sequence).

This clone was recorded a few times. Additional DNA sequences in this sample encode the identical CDR3. The chain is built from TRBV19 and TRBJ1-1, with 9 positions matching TRBD1. In germline, CDR1 is LNHDA, CDR2 SQIVND (reference sequence). After removal of 6 bases from V and 1 base from J, the junction contained 0 bases not matched to a gene. The CDR3 has 13 residues. CDR3 nucleotide sequence: TGTGCCAGTAGGGACAGGGGGAACACTGAAGCTTTCTTT. Its protein product is CASRDRGNTEAFF.

This clone has more than one count but fewer than ten. The genes are TRBV5-8 and TRBJ1-5; D might be TRBD1 (5 bases). V was trimmed by 6 bases and J by 0 bases, leaving 19 bases between them. CDR3 length: 17 amino acids. Germline V gives CDR1 SGHTS, CDR2 YDEGEE. The CDR3 nucleotides are TGTGCCAGCAACAAGGGGTCAACAGGATATAGCAATCAGCCCCAGCATTTT. It encodes CASNKGSTGYSNQPQHF.

The rearrangement uses TRBV28 and TRBJ1-2; TRBD1 agrees at 9 bases. This CDR3 region has 14 residues. V lost 6 bases to trimming and J lost 4 bases; unmatched junction nucleotides: 6. In germline, CDR1 is MDHEN, CDR2 SYDVKM. CDR3 DNA sequence: TGTGCCAGCAGCAGGGACAGGGTATTCTATGGCTACACCTTC. Its protein product is CASSRDRVFYGYTF.

For this clone: The sample has other DNA sequences that encode this CDR3 too. V gene TRBV6-6 combines with J gene TRBJ2-1; D gene ambiguous. The CDR3 has 12 residues. Germline CDR1 MNHNY, CDR2 SVGAGI (reference sequence). Trimming took off 6 bases at V and 4 bases at J, with 7 bases between the two ends. The chain's CDR3 is CASSRPYNEQFF. The CDR3 region has the DNA TGTGCCAGCAGCCGACCGTACAATGAGCAGTTCTTC.

This clone appeared a single time. This rearrangement joins TRBV6-5 to TRBJ1-2; D call uncertain. CDR3 length: 11 amino acids. CDR1 and CDR2 (germline): MNHEY, SVGAGI. V shed 10 bases and J shed 2 bases, with 8 bases lying between them. The CDR3 is CAIAGNYGYTF. In DNA form, the CDR3 reads TGTGCCATAGCGGGGAACTATGGCTACACCTTC.

J is TRBJ1-1 and V is TRBV6-2 or TRBV6-3, with D unclear. V lost 1 base and J lost 7, with 7 bases in between. CDR3 size: 12 residues. Germline assignment: CDR1 MNHEY and CDR2 SVGEGT. CDR3 protein: CASSYLAGEAFF. In DNA, the CDR3 is TGTGCCAGCAGTTACTTAGCGGGTGAAGCTTTCTTT.

This chain connects TRBV11-2 to TRBJ2-1, with a weak D call TRBD1 (5 bases). The V end lost 5 bases, the J end lost 10 bases, and 18 bases lay between the germline ends. Germline V lookup: CDR1 SGHAT, CDR2 FQNNGV. The length of the CDR3 is 14 residues. The CDR3 region is CASSRGQRQGEQFF. Written as DNA, the CDR3 is TGTGCCAGCAGCCGAGGACAACGACAAGGCGAGCAGTTCTTC. The full variable domain, its missing parts supplied by reference TRBV11-2 and TRBJ2-1, is EAGVAQSPRYKIIEKRQSVAFWCNPISGHATLYWYQQILGQGPKLLIQFQNNGVVDDSQLPKDRFSAERLKGVDSTLKIQPAKLEDSAVYLCASSRGQRQGEQFFGPGTRLTVL.

The J gene is TRBJ2-1, the V gene TRBV28, with a possible D match to TRBD2 (6 bases). The CDR3 contains 15 residues. V dropped 5 bases and J dropped 4 bases, with 15 bases sitting between them. CDR1 and CDR2 from the germline V gene are MDHEN and SYDVKM. The chain's CDR3 is CASSTPGGIYNEQFF. The CDR3 DNA reads as TGTGCCAGCAGTACCCCCGGCGGGATTTACAATGAGCAGTTCTTC.

This rearrangement joins TRBV7-6 to TRBJ2-1, with TRBD2 matching over 11 bases. This CDR3 has 16 residues. Trimming cost V 1 base and J 9 bases; bases outside gene matches: 8. Looked up from germline, CDR1 is SGHVS and CDR2 is FNYEAQ. The DNA for the CDR3 is TGTGCCAGCAGCTTAGGGTTAGCGGGGGGGAGGCGTGAGCAGTTCTTC. It specifies CASSLGLAGGRREQFF.

The V gene is TRBV18, the J gene TRBJ1-3; D ambiguous. The CDR3 consists of 13 residues. Germline CDR1 and CDR2: KGHSH and LQKENI. Trimming took off 1 base at V and 6 bases at J, with 7 bases between the two ends. CDR3 residues: CASSPRVVNTIYF. The CDR3 nucleotides read TGTGCCAGCTCACCACGAGTAGTAAACACCATATATTTT.

CDR3 region: CASASGQGGFYGYTF. CDR3 bases: TGTGCCAGCGCTAGCGGACAGGGCGGCTTCTATGGCTACACCTTC. The gene calls are TRBV27 and TRBJ1-2; 8 positions agree with TRBD1. Trimming at V came to 8 bases and at J to 4 bases, leaving 12 bases not matched to a gene. The CDR3 contains 15 residues. CDR1 and CDR2 from the germline V gene are MNHEY and SMNVEV (reference sequence).

This clone was detected only once. The CDR3 nucleotides are TGCGCCAGCAGTCCAAGGGAGGGCCCAGATACGCAGTATTTT. Its protein product is CASSPREGPDTQYF. This sequence joins TRBV5-1 and TRBJ2-3; 7 nucleotides agree with TRBD2. The V and J ends lost 5 bases and 4 bases, in that order; junction bases with no gene match: 7. The CDR3 length is 14 residues. Germline CDR1 and CDR2: SGHRS and YFSETQ.

The rearrangement links TRBV19 to TRBJ2-7; 9 bases fit TRBD2. CDR3 length: 14 amino acids. J lost 0 bases, V lost 8 bases, and 5 bases had no gene match. The V gene's germline CDR1 is LNHDA and CDR2 SQIVND (reference sequence). In DNA form, the CDR3 reads TGTGCCAGTCCCCGACTAGCGGTCTCCTACGAGCAGTACTTC. It encodes CASPRLAVSYEQYF.

The chain joins TRBV11-2 to TRBJ2-4; tentative D call: TRBD1 (7 bases). This CDR3 contains 14 residues. CDR1 and CDR2 (germline): SGHAT, FQNNGV. With 3 bases removed from V and 6 bases from J, the gap between germline ends came to 12 bases. This chain's CDR3 is CASSFNRGGNIQYF. In DNA, the CDR3 is TGTGCCAGCAGCTTTAACAGGGGAGGAAACATTCAGTACTTC.

The chain has TRBV19 and TRBJ2-3; 8 bases line up with TRBD2. The V gene end was trimmed by 7 bases and the J gene end by 5 bases; junction bases not matched to a gene: 8. The CDR3 is 14 residues long. CDR1 and CDR2 from the germline V gene are LNHDA and SQIVND (reference sequence). The DNA for the CDR3 is TGTGCCAGTACGCCAGCGGGGGAAATAGATACGCAGTATTTT. It yields the protein CASTPAGEIDTQYF. Variable domain in full (rest from reference TRBV19 and TRBJ2-3): DGGITQSPKYLFRKEGQNVTLSCEQNLNHDAMYWYRQDPGQGLRLIYYSQIVNDFQKGDIAEGYSVSREKKESFPLTVTSAQKNPTAFYLCASTPAGEIDTQYFGPGTRLTVL.

This clone was seen only once. V and J are TRBV4-3 and TRBJ1-1; 7 bases line up with TRBD1. V gave up 0 bases and J gave up 5 bases; unmatched junction bases: 15. This CDR3 has 18 amino acids. From germline, CDR1 is LGHNA and CDR2 YSLEER. The CDR3 loop reads CASSQDHGTGVLLTEAFF. The CDR3, as DNA: TGCGCCAGCAGCCAAGATCACGGAACAGGGGTGTTGTTGACTGAAGCTTTCTTT.

This sequence joins TRBV3-1 (or the pseudogene TRBV3-2) and TRBJ1-1; 8 nucleotides agree with TRBD1. Germline V gene lookup returns CDR1 LGHDT and CDR2 YNNKEL (reference sequence). The CDR3 runs 16 residues. V shed 4 bases and J 4 bases; nucleotides not matched to a gene: 11. The CDR3 loop reads CASSPRTGRRGTEAFF. CDR3 nucleotides: TGTGCCAGCAGCCCTAGGACAGGGCGGCGGGGCACTGAAGCTTTCTTT.

This clone was picked up one time. The chain uses TRBV2 and TRBJ1-2, with TRBD1 matching over 7 bases. Unmatched junction bases numbered 9, after V lost 7 bases and J lost 7 bases. Germline-derived CDR1 and CDR2 are SNHLY and FYNNEI. The CDR3 sequence is 13 residues long. The CDR3 DNA is TGTGCCAGCATTTTCACAGGGGAGACTGGCTACACCTTC. Translation: CASIFTGETGYTF.

The V and J genes are TRBV5-6 and TRBJ1-6; 7 bases line up with TRBD1. The CDR3 is made up of 17 amino acids. With V trimmed by 1 base and J by 0 bases, 4 bases remained unmatched. The germline V gene has CDR1 SGHDT and CDR2 YYEEEE. This CDR3 is CASSLSAGGSYNSPLHF. The CDR3 coding sequence is TGTGCCAGCAGCTTGTCAGCAGGGGGCTCCTATAATTCACCCCTCCACTTT.

There are a few counts of this clone. The V and J genes are TRBV5-1 and TRBJ2-1, with D maybe TRBD1 (6 bases). Trimming pared 0 bases from V and 9 bases from J, leaving 10 bases between. Per the germline V gene, CDR1 is SGHRS and CDR2 is YFSETQ. The CDR3 runs to 13 residues. The CDR3 loop reads CASSLDRVFEQFF. The DNA for the CDR3 is TGCGCCAGCAGCTTGGACAGGGTTTTTGAGCAGTTCTTC.

This chain links TRBV3-1 (or the pseudogene TRBV3-2) with TRBJ1-3; no reliable D call. The length of the CDR3 is 15 residues. The ends were cut back, 0 bases at V and 6 bases at J, with 12 bases in the middle. Germline V gene data show CDR1 as LGHDT and CDR2 as YNNKEL (reference sequence). The CDR3 protein is CASSQDVREVNTIYF. Written as DNA, the CDR3 is TGTGCCAGCAGCCAAGATGTCCGGGAGGTAAACACCATATATTTT.

The genes are TRBV7-6 and TRBJ2-7; 8 bases are shared with TRBD1. The CDR3 is 14 residues long. Trimming removed 5 bases from V and 3 bases from J; junction bases left unmatched: 6. Germline values: CDR1 SGHVS, CDR2 FNYEAQ. The CDR3 loop reads CASSAGGGIYEQYF. The CDR3 region has the DNA TGTGCCAGCAGCGCAGGGGGCGGCATCTACGAGCAGTACTTC.

The chain is built from TRBV7-9 and TRBJ1-1; weak D call: TRBD1 (5 bases). V dropped 5 bases and J dropped 10 bases, with 11 bases sitting between them. CDR3 length: 11 amino acids. Germline CDR1 is SEHNR and CDR2 is FQNEAQ (reference sequence). CDR3 DNA sequence: TGTGCCAGCAGCACCGGGGGAAGAGCTTTCTTT. Amino acids: CASSTGGRAFF.